This T cell receptor beta chain was obtained from a study of beta chain features in type 1 diabetes. This clone was counted many times. Every bit of the isolated RNA underwent reverse transcription, so sequencing read expressed TCRB transcripts. The protocol was immunoSEQ multiplex PCR, while the TCRdb copy is restricted to in-frame clones and leaves out a portion. The repertoire holds almost 250,000 clones, with 11% to 15% as singletons. V was shortened by 4 bases and J by 9 bases, with 22 bases between the two germline ends. There are 14 residues in the CDR3. The germline gives CDR1 SQVTM, CDR2 ANQGSEA.

This chain links TRBV29-1 with TRBJ2-7; a weak D match, TRBD1 (5 bases). The material sequenced was naive CD4+ T cells from blood. The receptor was derived from a woman between 40 and 55 years old in good health. For the CDR3, the DNA is TGCAGCGTTGGGGCAGGGTCCCCGTCTATAGCGCAGTACTTC. It codes for CSVGAGSPSIAQYF.